This TCR beta chain was captured in a study of PD-1 blockade in classical Hodgkin lymphoma. Study information: Patients were given intravenous nivolumab, 3 mg/kg, every 2 weeks.

Study-wide results and limits: According to reports, newly diagnosed patients had lower baseline TCR diversity than healthy donors, and relapsed/refractory patients had lower baseline TCR diversity still. Although disease activity or prior therapy may be involved, causes of the repertoire differences remain undefined. CD4+ TCR diversity rose significantly by C4D1, and CD8+ TCR diversity did not.

The sample's time point: cycle 4 day 1 (C4D1), after 5 to 7 weeks of nivolumab. The patients all showed relapse after autologous stem cell transplantation, while their brentuximab vedotin exposure varied. Remarks on this clone: Antigen specificity is unknown.

Clones were sequenced by immunoSEQ multiplex PCR, and TCRdb holds only the in-frame ones, with some missing. Found here are roughly 100,000 clones, 90% to 95% of them singletons; the top ten hold around 2%. The CDR3 has 16 residues. V was pared by 0 bases and J by 0 bases, with 12 bases between. The TCR originated in a human donor with classical Hodgkin lymphoma. The material was peripheral blood mononuclear cells (PBMCs), obtained before the fourth cycle of nivolumab. The chain has TRBV6-7 and TRBJ2-7, with a weak D call TRBD2 (5 bases). TRBV6-7 is identified as an open reading frame with a role that is uncertain. The CDR3 DNA sequence: TGTGCCAGCAGTTACTCGATTTTTGGGAGCTCCTACGAGCAGTACTTC. Its translation is CASSYSIFGSSYEQYF.